This is a list of T cell receptor beta chains from one sample in a study of graft-versus-host responses after intestinal transplantation. TCRdb's table, derived via immunoSEQ multiplex PCR, lists solely in-frame clones and lacks some. The table lists 55,000 to 80,000 clones, approximately 91% of them singletons. Antigens for these TCRs are unknown. Material: unstimulated CD8+ T cells sorted from spleen or lymph node cells, obtained before transplant. Receptors were obtained from a human donor who was the organ donor for an intestinal transplant. Each CDR3 is given with its conserved first and last residue. The order of the fields is V gene, J gene, D gene, CDR3 protein, CDR3 DNA. D genes are given only for firm matches.

V gene: TRBV28; J gene: TRBJ2-1; D gene: NA; CDR3 protein: CASRKLEGQAYNEQFF; CDR3 DNA: TGTGCCAGCAGGAAACTGGAGGGCCAGGCCTACAATGAGCAGTTCTTC
V gene: TRBV29-1; J gene: TRBJ2-3; D gene: NA; CDR3 protein: CSVSRLMPHSDTQYF; CDR3 DNA: TGCAGCGTTAGTCGACTCATGCCACACTCGGATACGCAGTATTTT
V gene: TRBV30; J gene: TRBJ2-7; D gene: TRBD2; CDR3 protein: CACIGGGSYEQYF; CDR3 DNA: TGTGCCTGTATAGGAGGCGGGAGCTACGAGCAGTACTTC
V gene: TRBV7-9; J gene: TRBJ1-4; D gene: TRBD1; CDR3 protein: CASSFRTGGEKLFF; CDR3 DNA: TGTGCCAGCAGCTTCCGGACAGGGGGAGAAAAACTGTTTTTT
V gene: TRBV7-9; J gene: TRBJ2-5; D gene: TRBD2; CDR3 protein: CASSLERRLAHQETQYF; CDR3 DNA: TGTGCCAGCAGCTTAGAGCGGAGACTAGCGCATCAAGAGACCCAGTACTTC
V gene: TRBV30; J gene: TRBJ1-4; D gene: TRBD1; CDR3 protein: CAWSGTGGEKLFF; CDR3 DNA: TGTGCCTGGAGTGGGACAGGAGGTGAAAAACTGTTTTTT
V gene: TRBV19; J gene: TRBJ2-1; D gene: TRBD2; CDR3 protein: CASSISGSPAREQFF; CDR3 DNA: TGTGCCAGTAGTATCAGCGGGAGCCCAGCACGGGAGCAGTTCTTC
V gene: TRBV27; J gene: TRBJ1-1; D gene: NA; CDR3 protein: CASMGHMNTEAFF; CDR3 DNA: TGTGCCAGCATGGGACATATGAACACTGAAGCTTTCTTT